This TCR beta chain is from a study of shared clonotypes between healthy human individuals. The assay was immunoSEQ multiplex PCR, and TCRdb's table has in-frame clones only and misses some. Of about 690,000 clones in the sample, about nine tenths were seen once. The CDR3 length is 14 residues. V lost 9 bases to trimming and J lost 4 bases, with 18 bases between them. The germline V gene has CDR1 MNHNS and CDR2 SASEGT. This chain uses TRBV6-1 with TRBJ1-2; the D gene is possibly TRBD1 (6 bases). The sequence was obtained from a man aged 18 to 30 in good health. Some clones in this sample may be carry-over from other donors' samples. The sequenced material came from memory CD8+ T cells from PBMCs. Subset meaning: CD45RO+ cells pooled with CCR7-negative TemRA cells. The CDR3 sequence is CASTTDRSIYGYTF. The DNA of the CDR3 is TGTGCCAGTACTACCGACAGGAGCATCTATGGCTACACCTTC.